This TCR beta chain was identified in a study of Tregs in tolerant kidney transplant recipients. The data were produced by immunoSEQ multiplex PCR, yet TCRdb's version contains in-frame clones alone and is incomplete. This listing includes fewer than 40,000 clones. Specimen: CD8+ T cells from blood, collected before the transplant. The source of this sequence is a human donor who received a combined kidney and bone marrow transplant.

The CDR3 loop is CSASLRDPGGTEAFF. The CDR3 DNA, read in part, is TGCAGTGCTAGTCTCCGGGACCCGGGGGGCACTGAA. V is TRBV20-1 and J is TRBJ1-1, with D possibly matching TRBD1 (5 bases). The CDR3 end is not reached by the read, which stops 3 residues before it; the germline J gene fills it in. The V end lost 3 bases, the J end lost 4 bases, and 18 bases lay between the germline ends. In germline, CDR1 is DFQATT, CDR2 SNEGSKA (reference sequence). The CDR3 spans 15 residues.